This T cell receptor (beta chain) was sequenced for a study of T cells in Graves' hyperthyroidism and ophthalmopathy (dated by TCRdb to 2018 to 2020). At the level of the whole study: Peripheral blood was collected at initial diagnosis, before any treatment. A discovery cohort of about a hundred patients, roughly 40 with Graves' ophthalmopathy and 55 to 60 with stable Graves' hyperthyroidism, was used to find distinguishing TCR V-J signatures. The paper describes TCR Vbeta CDR3 sequencing of 135 peripheral blood samples, made up of 40 to 45 ophthalmopathy patients, roughly 75 hyperthyroidism patients and 17 progressor patients. The 95 to 100 discovery patients were randomly split 7:3 into training and test sets. In addition, the study compared T-cell repertoires in thyroid tissue and in blood from over 5 Graves' hyperthyroidism patients. Once sampling was done, hyperthyroidism patients were given methimazole at a starting dose of 30 mg daily, whereas ophthalmopathy patients were given high-dose intravenous methylprednisolone. Prospective prediction of ophthalmopathy was tested in an independent validation cohort consisting of under 20 hyperthyroidism patients and over 15 patients who later progressed to ophthalmopathy. Beyond this particular receptor, the publication reports: Most expanded thyroid clonotypes (frequency above 0.001) were also detected in blood, suggesting blood repertoires may reflect thyroid immune responses. A 13 V-J signature model separated ophthalmopathy from stable hyperthyroidism, with approximately 87% sensitivity and approximately 81% specificity in cross-validation and 80%/75% in testing. No statistical method was used to set the sample size in advance, and investigators knew the group allocation. In validation, the model predicted progression to ophthalmopathy a median of roughly 6.2 months before onset, with roughly 71% sensitivity and nearly 75% specificity.

Ophthalmopathy patients had moderately to severely active disease, Clinical Activity Score of at least 3, NOSPECS grade of at least 4, and duration under 3 months. Patients with uncontrolled infections, other autoimmune diseases, pregnancy or lactation were excluded. Diagnoses were based on clinical symptoms, serum thyroxine and TRAb, thyroid ultrasound and orbital computed tomography. PBMCs were isolated from about 10 ml of fresh peripheral blood by Ficoll-Paque density gradient centrifugation. Total RNA was extracted using Trizol reagent, and RNA quality was assessed on an Agilent 2100 Bioanalyzer. V is cut by 4 bases and J by 2 bases, and the space between the germline ends is 13 bases. CDR1 and CDR2 are drawn from the germline V gene: SNHLY, FYNNEI. Reading from cysteine to phenylalanine, the CDR3 counts 15 amino acids. Of all the DNA, just the CDR3 is kept, 45 bases in frame from base 1. The TCR beta CDR3 regions were amplified from the RNA transcripts. The first round of RT-PCR for the TCR CDR3 was performed with the HTBI primer set and the Qiagen OneStep RT-PCR kit. The libraries were constructed in a second round of multiplex PCR and then size-selected and purified. The libraries were sequenced on an Illumina HiSeq2000 using paired-end 100 bp reads. Per the source publication's procedure: SOAPnuke was used to process the raw data, removing reads that contained adapters or uncalled bases, had a mean Phred below 15, or lacked an exact match to the constant primer or identifier. COPE v1.2.5 was used to merge high-quality paired reads, and clonotypes were defined as unique nucleotide sequences. MiTCR v1.1 was used to align the clonotypes against IMGT TRBV, TRBD and TRBJ reference segments. The analysis was restricted to V-J combinations with a frequency above 0.0001, which together covered 99.2% of the repertoires. A TCS score was defined as the ratio of F50 (clonal expansion) to E x V (chaos), with BLOSUM62-based TCRdist applied between CDR3 peptides within each V-J. Welch's t-statistics and random forest reduced 500 to 550 V-J features to under 15, which were used in a naive Bayes classifier (R e1071). In-frame beta chains were kept once TCRdb had trimmed the public reads at Q25 with fastp and called clones with MiXCR. Every CDR3 protein is listed once, alongside the most common genes and DNA of its rows. The V and J calls and clone size are TCRdb's, not the authors'. Within this sample are around 400,000 distinct CDR3 sequences, with approximately 14% of them counted one time only. The top ten clonotypes cover approximately 19% of the sample.

The table lists this clonotype with many counts. Its antigen is still unknown. Per-nucleotide qualities are absent, and no much larger clonotype sits a single base away. The chain employs TRBV2 and TRBJ2-3, with a tentative D gene TRBD2 over 6 matching bases. The clonotype comes from a woman in her sixties with Graves' ophthalmopathy. Sequencing input: blood. In nucleotides, the sequence is TGTGCCAGCAGTGTGGAGCGGGTTATCACAGATACGCAGTATTTT. Translation gives CASSVERVITDTQYF.